This T cell receptor beta chain comes out of a study of CD8+ T cells in alopecia areata. Study-wide results and caveats: Compared with normal scalp, lesional scalp had higher clonality and more expanded CD8+ clones.

V gave up 4 bases and J gave up 0 bases; unmatched junction bases: 4. CDR3 length: 15 amino acids. CDR1 is SGDLS and CDR2 is YYNGEE in the germline V gene. Following RNA extraction, reverse transcription yielded cDNA that acted as the sequencing template. TCRdb keeps only in-frame clones here, not all; method: immunoSEQ multiplex PCR. The sample contains 110,000 or so clones, 55% to 60% of which appear only once. With respect to this clone: What it recognizes is unknown.

Peripheral blood samples and lesional scalp punch biopsies were obtained from alopecia areata patients. Sequencing was carried out using NKG2D-low CD8+ T cells sorted from blood. This TCR was recovered from a human donor with alopecia areata. The chain employs TRBV9 and TRBJ2-3; TRBD2 aligns across 8 bases. CDR3 nucleotide sequence: TGTGCCAGCAGCTCCACTAGCGGAAGCACAGATACGCAGTATTTT. Translated, it gives CASSSTSGSTDTQYF. Filled out from reference TRBV9 and TRBJ2-3, the complete variable domain reads DSGVTQTPKHLITATGQRVTLRCSPRSGDLSVYWYQQSLDQGLQFLIQYYNGEERAKGNILERFSAQQFPDLHSELNLSSLELGDSALYFCASSSTSGSTDTQYFGPGTRLTVL.